The TCR beta chain described here comes from a study of shared clonotypes between healthy human individuals. Study conclusions and caveats: Generally, naive subsets came out with larger estimated richness than memory subsets.

Trimming removed 5 bases from V and 1 base from J, with 14 bases in between. This CDR3 comprises 15 residues. The germline gives CDR1 SGHVS, CDR2 FNYEAQ. Comment on this clone: Its antigen remains unidentified.

Authors' methods: ImmunoSEQ gave junction-only sequences without quality scores, so filtering differed. Profiling relied on immunoSEQ multiplex PCR, and the TCRdb table lists in-frame clones only, not all of them. The V and J calls and clone size were taken over from that table, and D and trimming were inferred from the DNA. This sample has about 2,100,000 clones, with around 93% found just once. Positive CCR7 selection of CD45RO-negative cells yielded the naive CD8 cells, and terminally differentiated effector memory CD45RA+ cells were excluded. The J gene is TRBJ1-1, the V gene TRBV7-6; D call uncertain. The sample taken for sequencing was naive CD8+ T cells from PBMCs. This TCR derives from a young man in good health. Some clones in this sample may be carry-over from other donors' samples. CDR3 nucleotide sequence: TGTGCCAGCAGCCAGCTACTGACGGAGAACACTGAAGCTTTCTTT. Protein: CASSQLLTENTEAFF.